This T cell receptor beta chain derives from a study of T cells in narcolepsy. Findings and caveats of the study: Autoreactive HCRT-specific and TRIB2-specific clonotypes were marked in same-patient CSF-versus-blood CD4+ comparisons. Blood of same and different patients, but not healthy controls, reportedly held recurring autoreactive clonotypes.

Data came from immunoSEQ multiplex PCR; TCRdb stores just in-frame clones and leaves some out. The repertoire holds about 21,000 clones, with about 91% as singletons. The CDR3 runs 15 residues. Deletions cut 2 bases from V and 0 bases from J, with 8 bases between. The germline gives CDR1 MNHEY, CDR2 SVGAGI. Concerning this clone: The antigen is unknown.

The receptor was derived from a human donor with narcolepsy. V is TRBV6-5 and J is TRBJ1-3; no definite D call. Sequenced: CD45RA- memory CD4+ T cells from PBMCs. This chain's CDR3 is CASSYEASSGNTIYF. The CDR3 nucleotides read TGTGCCAGCAGTTACGAGGCCAGCTCTGGAAACACCATATATTTT.